This TCR beta chain appears in the sequencing data of a study of vaccination and CD4 T cells after COVID-19. Treatment defined: roughly ten-day PBMC culture with coronavirus spike peptide pools or control peptides (ViraFEST assay). The positive PCR dates, which preceded the US Alpha, Beta and Delta variants, fell between March and December 2020. The ends lost 4 bases at V and 4 bases at J; junction bases unmatched: 4. The germline V gene has CDR1 SGHTA and CDR2 FQGNSA. The CDR3 length is 15 residues. Worth noting for this clonotype: The target antigen is unknown.

With the Oncomine TCR Beta short-read assay, DNA from cultured CD4+ T cells was sequenced. A single record per CDR3 protein comes from TCRdb applying MiXCR to the PCR reads. This sample has roughly 12,000 distinct CDR3 sequences, with about 56% found just once. The sample comprised CD4+ T cells from blood, cultured in vitro. The chain carries TRBV7-2 and TRBJ1-6, with 7 positions matching TRBD1. This sequence was found in a human donor who had recovered from COVID-19. The CDR3 DNA is TGTGCCAGCAGCTCGACAGGGAAATATAATTCACCCCTCCACTTT. Residues: CASSSTGKYNSPLHF.